A single sample is the source of the 12 T cell receptor beta chains below, sequenced in a study of cytomegalovirus exposure and HLA in healthy donors. Here immunoSEQ multiplex PCR was the method, and the copy in TCRdb shows in-frame clones only, minus some. The sample shows some 70,000 clones, around four fifths of them seen only once. Sequenced input: PBMCs. The receptors were gathered from a man aged 25 to 40 in good health and CMV-seronegative.

J is TRBJ2-3 and V is TRBV27, with D hard to call. Germline values: CDR1 MNHEY, CDR2 SMNVEV (reference sequence). Trimming stripped 2 bases from V and 0 bases from J, with 18 bases between. The CDR3 is made up of 18 amino acids. In DNA, the CDR3 is TGTGCCAGCAGTTTAATTCCGACGGGTTTTAGGAGCACAGATACGCAGTATTTT. Its protein product is CASSLIPTGFRSTDTQYF.

The J gene is TRBJ2-2, the V gene TRBV4-3, with a possible D match to TRBD2 (7 bases). CDR1 LGHNA and CDR2 YSLEER come from the germline V gene. Trimming took off 4 bases at V and 6 bases at J, with 18 bases between the two ends. CDR3 length: 16 amino acids. The CDR3: CASSPKNQGRAGELFF. CDR3 in DNA: TGCGCCAGCAGCCCCAAGAATCAGGGGAGGGCCGGGGAGCTGTTTTTT.

The gene calls are TRBV28 and TRBJ2-2; D remains unclear. Germline V gene sequence: CDR1 MDHEN, CDR2 SYDVKM. Trimming shortened V by 6 bases and J by 4 bases, and 3 bases separated the two germline ends. The CDR3 totals 11 residues. CDR3 nucleotide sequence: TGTGCCAGCAGGCGCACCGGGGAGCTGTTTTTT. It specifies CASRRTGELFF.

J is TRBJ1-5 and V is TRBV7-6; D perhaps matches TRBD1 (5 bases). V gave up 0 bases and J gave up 5 bases, with 11 bases separating them. Germline CDR1 SGHVS, CDR2 FNYEAQ. CDR3 length: 15 residues. The CDR3 region has the DNA TGTGCCAGCAGCTTAGCGGGGGGGGTGGATCAGCCCCAGCATTTT. Translating gives CASSLAGGVDQPQHF.

V gene TRBV7-2 combines with J gene TRBJ2-5, with D possibly being TRBD1 (6 bases). The CDR3 is made up of 16 amino acids. Germline lookup yields CDR1 SGHTA and CDR2 FQGNSA. With 0 bases removed from V and 9 bases from J, the gap between germline ends came to 20 bases. The CDR3 sequence is CASSLAPGPPQGSQYF. The CDR3 DNA reads TGTGCCAGCAGCTTAGCGCCCGGACCACCCCAGGGGTCCCAGTACTTC.

CDR3 in DNA: TGTGCCAGCAGCCCATCCGGGGGAAGGGGGTCTAGCGGGAAGGCAGATACGCAGTATTTT. It encodes CASSPSGGRGSSGKADTQYF. The rearrangement uses TRBV9 and TRBJ2-3; TRBD2 matches 9 bases. V lost 4 bases and J lost 4; bases outside the gene matches: 22. This CDR3 is built from 20 residues. The V gene's germline CDR1 is SGDLS and CDR2 YYNGEE.

The chain recombines TRBV4-3 with TRBJ1-2; the match to TRBD1 covers 7 bases. The CDR3 consists of 15 residues. Germline lookup yields CDR1 LGHNA and CDR2 YSLEER. The ends lost 0 bases at V and 2 bases at J; junction bases unmatched: 3. CDR3 in DNA: TGCGCCAGCAGCCAAGATCAACAGGGGAACTATGGCTACACCTTC. Protein product: CASSQDQQGNYGYTF.

The chain couples TRBV6-1 to TRBJ1-3, with D possibly matching TRBD1 (6 bases). The germline V gene has CDR1 MNHNS and CDR2 SASEGT. The CDR3 totals 15 residues. V was cut by 5 bases and J by 5 bases, with 16 bases left in between. The CDR3 region is CASSNTGLGRNTIYF. In nucleotides, the CDR3 is TGTGCCAGCAGTAACACAGGGTTAGGCAGAAACACCATATATTTT.

This clone was seen only a few times. The genes are TRBV27 and TRBJ1-1; 8 bases agree with TRBD1. CDR1 and CDR2 (germline): MNHEY, SMNVEV (reference sequence). This CDR3 region has 16 residues. With 6 bases clipped from V and 6 bases from J, the junction kept 15 bases outside the gene matches. CDR3 region: CASSLGPGQALPEAFF. Here the CDR3 DNA reads TGTGCCAGCAGCCTGGGCCCGGGACAGGCCCTTCCTGAAGCTTTCTTT.

V and J are TRBV6-5 and TRBJ2-3; 8 bases are a match to TRBD2. CDR3 size: 16 residues. In germline, CDR1 is MNHEY, CDR2 SVGAGI. Trimming at V came to 2 bases and at J to 0 bases, leaving 4 bases not matched to a gene. The CDR3 region has the DNA TGTGCCAGCAGTTACGTCCCTAGCGGGAGCACAGATACGCAGTATTTT. Amino acids: CASSYVPSGSTDTQYF.

In this sample, this clone turned up a few times. The V and J genes are TRBV7-9 and TRBJ1-2; D call uncertain. Trimming shortened V by 2 bases and J by 7 bases, and 11 bases separated the two germline ends. CDR1 and CDR2 from the germline V gene are SEHNR and FQNEAQ (reference sequence). This CDR3 spans 13 amino acids. CDR3 bases: TGTGCCAGCAGCTTAACCCAGCCGGGTGGCTACACCTTC. It is translated as CASSLTQPGGYTF. Complete variable domain (other parts from reference TRBV7-9 and TRBJ1-2): DTGVSQNPRHKITKRGQNVTFRCDPISEHNRLYWYRQTLGQGPEFLTYFQNEAQLEKSRLLSDRFSAERPKGSFSTLEIQRTEQGDSAMYLCASSLTQPGGYTFGSGTRLTVV.

This chain uses TRBV27 with TRBJ1-2; 8 bases are shared with TRBD1. The CDR3 covers 14 residues. Per the germline V gene, CDR1 is MNHEY and CDR2 is SMNVEV (reference sequence). Trimming cost V 6 bases and J 8 bases; bases outside gene matches: 11. The CDR3 DNA sequence: TGTGCCAGCAGGAAAGGACAGGGCTCTTGGGGCTACACCTTC. Encoded protein: CASRKGQGSWGYTF.